Below, 26 T cell receptor beta chains from the same sample are listed, as sequenced in a study of vaccination and CD4 T cells after COVID-19. Noted time point: late sampling 161 to 241 days after vaccination in a few convalescent patients. From the PCR reads, TCRdb called clonotypes with MiXCR, one entry per CDR3 protein. The repertoire holds 25,000 to 30,000 distinct CDR3 sequences, with about 54% as singletons. Sequences were derived from CD4+ T cells from blood, sampled about 7 months after SARS-CoV-2 vaccination. Every receptor here comes from a human donor who had recovered from COVID-19.

This chain links TRBV29-1 with TRBJ1-5; TRBD1 is a possible D gene (5 bases). The CDR3 is made up of 15 amino acids. V was pared by 4 bases and J by 6 bases, with 19 bases between. In germline, CDR1 is SQVTM, CDR2 ANQGSEA. In DNA form, the CDR3 reads TGCAGCGTTGCCAGCCCTCCGGGACTGTCTCAGCCCCAGCATTTT. Amino acid sequence: CSVASPPGLSQPQHF. The full variable domain, with the rest looked up from reference TRBV29-1 and TRBJ1-5, is SAVISQKPSRDICQRGTSLTIQCQVDSQVTMMFWYRQQPGQSLTLIATANQGSEATYESGFVIDKFPISRPNLTFSTLTVSNMSPEDSSIYLCSVASPPGLSQPQHFGDGTRLSIL.

Only a few counts were recorded for this clonotype. The rearrangement links TRBV20-1 to TRBJ1-5, with 10 nucleotides matching TRBD1. CDR3 length: 13 amino acids. With V trimmed by 4 bases and J by 5 bases, 2 bases remained unmatched. The germline gives CDR1 DFQATT, CDR2 SNEGSKA (reference sequence). The CDR3 coding sequence is TGCAGTGCTACTGGACAGGGGGATCAGCCCCAGCATTTT. Amino acids: CSATGQGDQPQHF.

This clonotype was seen a handful of times. The rearrangement joins TRBV27 to TRBJ2-2, with D possibly called TRBD1 or TRBD2 (5 bases each). Germline V CDR1 and CDR2: MNHEY, SMNVEV (reference sequence). The CDR3 is 15 residues long. Trimming cost V 7 bases and J 8 bases, with 20 bases left between them. The CDR3 protein is CASTLGTDIGGELFF. CDR3 DNA: TGTGCCAGCACCCTGGGGACGGATATAGGTGGGGAGCTGTTTTTT.

The chain uses TRBV6-1 and TRBJ1-1, with 12 bases that match TRBD1. The CDR3 totals 15 residues. Germline V lookup: CDR1 MNHNS, CDR2 SASEGT. With V trimmed by 2 bases and J by 10 bases, 8 bases remained unmatched. The CDR3 nucleotides read TGTGCCAGCAGTGAAAATTGGGGACAGGGGGCGCGAGCTTTCTTT. It yields the protein CASSENWGQGARAFF.

This chain connects TRBV4-1 to TRBJ1-2; D is uncertain. Trimming stripped 0 bases from V and 14 bases from J, with 16 bases between. Germline CDR1 is MGHRA and CDR2 is YSYEKL. CDR3 size: 13 residues. In nucleotides, the CDR3 is TGCGCCAGCAGCCAAGATCCCCCGCCGAACTTGACCTTC. Translated: CASSQDPPPNLTF.

This clonotype was found a few times. The chain is built from TRBV6-5 and TRBJ1-2; no definite D call. The CDR3 totals 13 residues. V lost 0 bases and J 8 bases, leaving 10 bases between the germline ends. Germline V gene data show CDR1 as MNHEY and CDR2 as SVGAGI. Written as DNA, the CDR3 is TGTGCCAGCAGTTACTCTGGCTTCGGCGGCTACACCTTC. Translated, it gives CASSYSGFGGYTF.

This clonotype was picked up a small number of times. The chain uses TRBV6-5 and TRBJ1-6, with D uncertain. Germline loops: CDR1 MNHEY, CDR2 SVGAGI. The CDR3 runs to 15 residues. Trimming shortened V by 2 bases and J by 6 bases, and 11 bases separated the two germline ends. CDR3 coding DNA: TGTGCCAGCAGTTACCAACTGTGGACTAATTCACCCCTCCACTTT. This codes for CASSYQLWTNSPLHF.

This clonotype was seen a handful of times. The V and J genes are TRBV20-1 and TRBJ2-1; D is unclear. The CDR3 runs to 14 residues. Trimming took off 4 bases at V and 7 bases at J, with 17 bases between the two ends. Germline loops: CDR1 DFQATT, CDR2 SNEGSKA (reference sequence). CDR3 DNA: TGCAGTGCTATCTCCCCCCTATCGTGGAATGAGCAGTTCTTC. It specifies CSAISPLSWNEQFF.

This chain connects TRBV7-2 to TRBJ2-4; 14 bases align to TRBD2. V lost 5 bases and J lost 2; bases outside the gene matches: 14. The germline V gene has CDR1 SGHTA and CDR2 FQGNSA. The CDR3 loop spans 20 amino acids. CDR3 coding DNA: TGTGCCAGCAGCAAGGGACTAGCGGGAGCTAGGATTATGTCCAAAAACATTCAGTACTTC. It is translated as CASSKGLAGARIMSKNIQYF. Full variable domain (remainder filled in from reference TRBV7-2 and TRBJ2-4): GAGVSQSPSNKVTEKGKDVELRCDPISGHTALYWYRQSLGQGLEFLIYFQGNSAPDKSGLPSDRFSAERTGGSVSTLTIQRTQQEDSAVYLCASSKGLAGARIMSKNIQYFGAGTRLSVL.

The gene calls are TRBV7-9 and TRBJ2-5; D possibly corresponds to TRBD1 (5 bases). Germline CDR1 is SEHNR and CDR2 is FQNEAQ (reference sequence). V lost 0 bases and J lost 5, with 10 bases in between. CDR3 size: 14 residues. The CDR3 loop is CASSLALTVETQYF. Written as DNA, the CDR3 is TGTGCCAGCAGCTTAGCGTTGACAGTGGAGACCCAGTACTTC.

This chain links TRBV27 with TRBJ2-1, with 13 bases lining up with TRBD2. This CDR3 is 15 amino acids long. Unmatched junction bases numbered 5, after V lost 6 bases and J lost 6 bases. Germline CDR1 is MNHEY and CDR2 is SMNVEV (reference sequence). CDR3 protein: CASRPGLAGLNEQFF. The CDR3 DNA sequence: TGTGCCAGCAGGCCGGGACTAGCGGGGCTCAATGAGCAGTTCTTC.

This clonotype occurred once. J is TRBJ2-3 and V is TRBV6-4; 9 bases align to TRBD2. This CDR3 comprises 14 residues. Germline loops: CDR1 MRHNA, CDR2 SNTAGT. V was pared by 5 bases and J by 1 base, with 1 base of the junction left unmatched. CDR3 amino acids: CASSWTSGTDTQYF. In DNA form, the CDR3 reads TGTGCCAGCAGTTGGACTAGCGGCACAGATACGCAGTATTTT.

This clonotype rates as medium-sized. The J gene is TRBJ2-5, the V gene TRBV6-8; a possible D gene is TRBD1 (6 bases). The V gene lost 0 bases and the J gene lost 1 base, with 15 bases spanning the gap. Germline V gene sequence: CDR1 MNHGY, CDR2 SAAAGT. The CDR3 is made up of 17 amino acids. The CDR3 is CASSYSGAAERQETQYF. The CDR3 bases are TGTGCCAGCAGTTACTCGGGGGCTGCGGAGCGCCAAGAGACCCAGTACTTC.

This clonotype has only a few counts. The V call is TRBV15, the J call TRBJ1-1; no reliable D call. CDR3 length: 13 amino acids. Trimming cost V 1 base and J 2 bases, with 5 bases left between them. Germline lookup yields CDR1 LNHNV and CDR2 YYDKDF (reference sequence). The CDR3 bases are TGTGCCACCAGCAGAGGAGCAAACACTGAAGCTTTCTTT. As protein: CATSRGANTEAFF.

This clonotype was counted a few times. The chain links TRBV27 to TRBJ2-7; TRBD1 matches 7 bases. J gave up 3 bases and V 5 bases, and 7 bases lay outside the gene matches. The CDR3 totals 14 residues. Per germline, CDR1 MNHEY and CDR2 SMNVEV (reference sequence). CDR3 bases: TGTGCCAGCAGTCCTTCACGACAGGGCTACGAGCAGTACTTC. Translating gives CASSPSRQGYEQYF.

This clonotype has only a few counts. The chain has TRBV7-2 and TRBJ2-7, with TRBD2 matching over 11 bases. This CDR3 is 15 amino acids long. CDR1 is SGHTA, CDR2 FQGNSA, per germline. V dropped 3 bases and J dropped 4; count of bases not matched to a gene: 5. CDR3 bases: TGTGCCAGCAGCTTTACAACTAGCGGGAGTTACGAGCAGTACTTC. It yields the protein CASSFTTSGSYEQYF.

The rearrangement uses TRBV27 and TRBJ2-7; 10 bases line up with TRBD2. Germline V gives CDR1 MNHEY, CDR2 SMNVEV (reference sequence). Trimming took 6 bases from V and 5 from J; bases not matched to a gene: 10. The CDR3 spans 15 residues. The CDR3 is CASRSGTSDYHEQYF. The CDR3 DNA reads as TGTGCCAGCAGGTCCGGGACTAGCGATTATCACGAGCAGTACTTC.

The CDR3 is CASSLGSGGAYQPQHF. The CDR3 DNA follows: TGTGCCAGCAGCTTAGGTTCAGGGGGGGCATATCAGCCCCAGCATTTT. The gene calls are TRBV7-8 and TRBJ1-5; 7 bases align to TRBD1. The V and J ends lost 1 base and 5 bases, in that order; junction bases with no gene match: 8. Germline V gives CDR1 SGHVS, CDR2 FQNEAQ. The CDR3 has 16 residues.

This clonotype was recorded a few times. CDR3 sequence reads: CASSDFGETQYF. As DNA, the CDR3 is TGCGCCAGCAGCGACTTCGGGGAGACCCAGTACTTC. The gene calls are TRBV10-2 and TRBJ2-5; D ambiguous. Germline CDR1 and CDR2: WSHSY and SAAADI. Trimming removed 6 bases from V and 5 bases from J, with 10 bases in between. This CDR3 is 12 amino acids long.

The chain joins TRBV2 to TRBJ2-7, with D perhaps matching TRBD2 (5 bases). V was clipped by 6 bases and J by 4 bases, with 22 bases between them. The CDR3 is 16 residues long. Per the germline V gene, CDR1 is SNHLY and CDR2 is FYNNEI. The CDR3 DNA is TGTGCCAGCAGCTCATCCCCCCCCGGGGTTTCGTACGAGCAGTACTTC. This translates into CASSSSPPGVSYEQYF.

The chain carries TRBV20-1 and TRBJ1-1; the match to TRBD1 covers 7 bases. Germline CDR1 is DFQATT and CDR2 is SNEGSKA (reference sequence). V shed 2 bases, J shed 6 bases, and the junction held 9 bases outside the gene matches. This CDR3 spans 14 amino acids. CDR3 protein: CSARSRQGVSEAFF. In DNA form, the CDR3 reads TGCAGTGCTAGATCGAGACAGGGAGTTTCTGAAGCTTTCTTT.

The rearrangement uses TRBV28 and TRBJ2-5; D might be TRBD2 (5 bases). CDR1 is MDHEN, CDR2 SYDVKM, per germline. The CDR3 runs to 15 residues. The ends were cut back, 6 bases at V and 2 bases at J, with 16 bases in the middle. The CDR3 coding sequence is TGTGCCAGCAGCCTCGGGGTAACGGGACAAGAGACCCAGTACTTC. Its protein is CASSLGVTGQETQYF.

V and J are TRBV20-1 and TRBJ1-6; 7 nucleotides line up with TRBD1. The CDR3 has 15 residues. After removal of 4 bases from V and 3 bases from J, the junction contained 6 bases not matched to a gene. CDR1 and CDR2 from the germline V gene are DFQATT and SNEGSKA (reference sequence). The CDR3 coding sequence is TGCAGTGCTAAACAGGGGCGATACTATAATTCACCCCTCCACTTT. It is translated as CSAKQGRYYNSPLHF.

This chain links TRBV6-1 with TRBJ2-1; D is perhaps TRBD1 or TRBD2 (6 bases each). CDR3 length equals 17 residues. CDR1 MNHNS and CDR2 SASEGT come from the germline V gene. Trimming took 4 bases from V and 0 from J, leaving 16 bases between them. In nucleotides, the CDR3 is TGTGCCAGCAGTGGAGGGGGGCGGCCGAGCTCCTACAATGAGCAGTTCTTC. It is translated as CASSGGGRPSSYNEQFF.

The chain recombines TRBV24-1 with TRBJ2-5; 14 bases align to TRBD2. The germline V gene has CDR1 KGHDR and CDR2 SFDVKD. The CDR3 has 15 residues. With V trimmed by 9 bases and J by 1 base, 3 bases remained unmatched. CDR3 sequence reads: CATGTSGSGQETQYF. CDR3 bases: TGTGCCACCGGGACTAGCGGGAGTGGCCAAGAGACCCAGTACTTC.

CDR3 sequence: CASSTRQGALGANVLTF. For the CDR3, the DNA is TGTGCCAGCAGCACCCGACAGGGGGCGCTGGGGGCCAACGTCCTGACTTTC. This sequence joins TRBV7-2 and TRBJ2-6, with 10 bases matching TRBD1. This CDR3 contains 17 residues. Looked up from germline, CDR1 is SGHTA and CDR2 is FQGNSA. V shed 5 bases and J 4 bases; nucleotides not matched to a gene: 8.